This T cell receptor (beta chain) is drawn from a study of blood T cells in healthy people across ages. V lost 6 bases, J lost 7 bases, and 4 bases stayed unmatched. The CDR3 extends over 13 amino acids. A second roughly 6 to 11 cycle PCR used barcoded and J-beta primers. TCRdb re-analysed the 5' RACE reads in MiXCR, keeping a single row per CDR3 protein. The sample includes some 1.1 million distinct CDR3 sequences, 35% to 40% of them seen just once. Sample donors were healthy Caucasian individuals that came from Russia, aged about 6 to 95. With each sample, at least 5.5 micrograms of total RNA were extracted.

Sequenced material: blood. V usage is TRBV12-3 or TRBV12-4 and J usage is TRBJ1-2; 11 nucleotides agree with TRBD1. This TCR was sampled from a man between 18 and 35 years old in good health. CDR3 sequence: CASSRTGGSGYTF. The CDR3, as DNA: TGTGCCAGCAGCCGGACAGGGGGCTCTGGCTACACCTTC.